The 8 T cell receptor beta chains below were found in one sample sequenced in a study of CD8 T cells in Susac syndrome. Reverse transcription of roughly 0.45 to 1 ug RNA used random hexamers. In TCRdb, the immunoSEQ multiplex PCR reads were re-called with MiXCR into one record per CDR3 protein. Seen here are about 210,000 distinct CDR3 sequences, 85% to 95% observed once, and the top ten hold approximately 0.094%. The source material was CD4+ T cells from PBMCs. Receptor source: a human donor in good health.

The V gene is TRBV11-2, the J gene TRBJ1-4; the D gene is possibly TRBD1 (5 bases). This CDR3 is 14 amino acids long. Deletions cut 2 bases from V and 8 bases from J, with 12 bases between. Per the germline V gene, CDR1 is SGHAT and CDR2 is FQNNGV. DNA of the CDR3: TGTGCCAGCAGCTTATCAGGGACGGGGGAAAAACTGTTTTTT. Its translation is CASSLSGTGEKLFF.

In DNA form, the CDR3 reads TGCAGCGTTGTGGGTGTGAGGTCTGGAAACACCATATATTTT. Its translation is CSVVGVRSGNTIYF. The chain couples TRBV29-1 to TRBJ1-3; D is undetermined. The CDR3 contains 14 residues. CDR1 and CDR2 from the germline V gene are SQVTM and ANQGSEA. The germline V and J ends were trimmed by 4 bases and 1 base, with 11 bases remaining between them.

The CDR3 region has the DNA TGTGCCAGCATAAAGGGAAACGCAGATACGCAGTATTTT. This sequence encodes CASIKGNADTQYF. The chain combines TRBV6-1 with TRBJ2-3; D uncertain. V shed 7 bases and J shed 4 bases, with 12 bases lying between them. The V gene's germline CDR1 is MNHNS and CDR2 SASEGT. The CDR3 is made up of 13 amino acids.

V is TRBV30 and J is TRBJ2-4; 9 positions agree with TRBD2. The CDR3 covers 13 residues. Germline V gene data show CDR1 as GTSNPN and CDR2 as SVGIG (reference sequence). V shed 4 bases and J 8 bases; nucleotides not matched to a gene: 6. The CDR3 sequence: CAWTSGISHIQYF. DNA of the CDR3: TGTGCCTGGACTAGCGGGATCTCCCACATTCAGTACTTC.

The genes are TRBV19 and TRBJ2-3, with D perhaps TRBD1 or TRBD2 (6 bases each). Germline loops: CDR1 LNHDA, CDR2 SQIVND (reference sequence). Trimming stripped 3 bases from V and 0 bases from J, with 13 bases between. CDR3 length: 16 amino acids. CDR3 sequence (DNA): TGTGCCAGTAGTATGGAGGGGACACTAAGCACAGATACGCAGTATTTT. It codes for CASSMEGTLSTDTQYF.

The genes are TRBV7-2 and TRBJ2-7; the match to TRBD1 covers 8 bases. V trimming: 1 base; J trimming: 3 bases; junction bases outside the gene matches: 5. CDR3 length: 15 amino acids. CDR1 and CDR2 from the germline V gene are SGHTA and FQGNSA. The CDR3 DNA is TGTGCCAGCAGCTTAGAGGACAGGGATGACTACGAGCAGTACTTC. It specifies CASSLEDRDDYEQYF.

The rearrangement uses TRBV6-2 or TRBV6-3 and TRBJ2-3, with 9 bases that match TRBD1. Germline values: CDR1 MNHEY, CDR2 SVGEGT. CDR3 length: 15 amino acids. J was trimmed by 4 bases and V by 5 bases; bases with no gene match: 7. DNA of the CDR3: TGTGCCAGCAGTCGACCGGGACAGGGACCAGATACGCAGTATTTT. Amino acid sequence: CASSRPGQGPDTQYF.

A few counts support this clonotype. The V and J genes are TRBV4-3 and TRBJ1-6; D ambiguous. Deletions cut 0 bases from V and 10 bases from J, with 7 bases between. Per the germline V gene, CDR1 is LGHNA and CDR2 is YSLEER. The CDR3 sequence is 13 residues long. The CDR3 loop reads CASSQERGSPLHF. CDR3 coding DNA: TGCGCCAGCAGCCAAGAACGGGGATCACCCCTCCACTTT.